The 23 T cell receptor beta chains listed next were all sequenced from one sample in a study of PD-1 blockade in classical Hodgkin lymphoma. The table came from immunoSEQ multiplex PCR; TCRdb's copy has only in-frame clones and leaves some out. This table holds approximately 73,000 clones, 85% to 95% found once. Every patient had relapsed following autologous stem cell transplantation, and cohorts differed in brentuximab vedotin exposure. The sequencing here drew on peripheral blood mononuclear cells (PBMCs), taken at baseline. These TCRs come from a human donor with classical Hodgkin lymphoma.

The chain recombines TRBV29-1 with TRBJ2-5, with 8 bases lining up with TRBD1. This CDR3 spans 13 amino acids. Germline values: CDR1 SQVTM, CDR2 ANQGSEA. V lost 5 bases, J lost 5 bases, and 7 bases stayed unmatched. CDR3 region: CSVPRQGLETQYF. The CDR3 region has the DNA TGCAGCGTTCCCCGACAGGGGCTTGAGACCCAGTACTTC.

In the case of this clone: The sample has other DNA sequences that encode this CDR3 too. The genes are TRBV19 and TRBJ1-1, with 7 bases matching TRBD1. CDR1 is LNHDA, CDR2 SQIVND, per germline (reference sequence). Losses at the gene ends were 1 base for V and 4 bases for J; bases not matched to a gene: 3. The CDR3 length is 14 residues. CDR3 sequence reads: CASSIGQGGTEAFF. The CDR3 nucleotides are TGTGCCAGTAGTATAGGACAGGGTGGCACTGAAGCTTTCTTT.

The V and J genes are TRBV18 and TRBJ2-5; possible D gene TRBD2, 7 bases. Trimming removed 10 bases from V and 9 bases from J, with 24 bases in between. Germline V gives CDR1 KGHSH, CDR2 LQKENI. This CDR3 is 14 amino acids long. The CDR3 DNA reads as TGTGCCACTCACCAAGGGGGAGGGCCGTCCCCCCAGTACTTC. It is translated as CATHQGGGPSPQYF.

The rearrangement uses TRBV6-5 and TRBJ1-1; TRBD1 might be the D (6 bases). The germline V gene has CDR1 MNHEY and CDR2 SVGAGI. V lost 6 bases, J lost 3 bases, and 11 bases lay in between. The CDR3 has 13 amino acids. The CDR3 bases are TGTGCCAGCAGCGAGAGGGGGGACACTGAAGCTTTCTTT. Translation: CASSERGDTEAFF.

The chain has TRBV21-1 and TRBJ2-5; no check of the table's D call, TRBD1, against the DNA was made. TRBV21-1 has pseudogene status. This CDR3 has 15 amino acids. This CDR3 reads CASSTLNRGKETQYF. The CDR3 bases are TGTGCCAGCAGCACTCTTAACAGGGGAAAAGAGACCCAGTACTTC.

The rearrangement links TRBV28 to TRBJ1-2, with 8 bases matching TRBD1. The trim removed 4 bases at V and 8 bases at J, leaving 12 bases unmatched. The CDR3 covers 15 residues. Germline V lookup: CDR1 MDHEN, CDR2 SYDVKM. DNA of the CDR3: TGTGCCAGCAGTTCCCCCTCGGGACAGGCGGGCGGCTACACCTTC. It is translated as CASSSPSGQAGGYTF.

The chain is built from TRBV19 and TRBJ1-1; D is perhaps TRBD1 (6 bases). The V gene's germline CDR1 is LNHDA and CDR2 SQIVND (reference sequence). The length of the CDR3 is 12 residues. Trimming stripped 4 bases from V and 8 bases from J, with 11 bases between. CDR3 DNA: TGTGCCAGTAGTACTCAGGGGCCCGAAGCTTTCTTT. It translates to CASSTQGPEAFF. The full variable domain, completed using reference TRBV19 and TRBJ1-1, is DGGITQSPKYLFRKEGQNVTLSCEQNLNHDAMYWYRQDPGQGLRLIYYSQIVNDFQKGDIAEGYSVSREKKESFPLTVTSAQKNPTAFYLCASSTQGPEAFFGQGTRLTVV.

DNA of the CDR3: TGTGCCAGCCGGACTAGCGGGCTCCCAGATACGCAGTATTTT. Amino acid sequence: CASRTSGLPDTQYF. The chain carries TRBV6-6 and TRBJ2-3; 11 bases map to TRBD2. V lost 8 bases, J lost 4 bases, and 5 bases stayed unmatched. The CDR3 runs to 14 residues. The germline V gene encodes CDR1 MNHNY and CDR2 SVGAGI (reference sequence).

The V call is TRBV25-1, the J call TRBJ2-7; TRBD1 matches at 7 bases. Germline values: CDR1 MGHDK, CDR2 SYGVNS. The CDR3 runs 16 residues. V shed 1 base and J 0 bases; nucleotides not matched to a gene: 6. In DNA, the CDR3 is TGTGCCAGCAGTGAATCAGACAGGGAAAGCTCCTACGAGCAGTACTTC. Its translation is CASSESDRESSYEQYF.

This clone was found a few times. The chain has TRBV6-1 and TRBJ2-3, with D hard to call. This CDR3 is 12 amino acids long. The V gene's germline CDR1 is MNHNS and CDR2 SASEGT. The chain's CDR3 is CGARAGTDTQYF. The DNA for the CDR3 is TGTGGCGCCCGCGCCGGCACAGATACGCAGTATTTT.

V gene TRBV21-1 combines with J gene TRBJ1-5; TRBD1 reflects the table's D call only, with no check against the DNA. TRBV21-1 is marked as a pseudogene. This CDR3 is built from 14 residues. The CDR3 bases are TGTGCCAGCAGCAACAGCAGGGGAAATCAGCCCCAGCATTTT. Translating it yields CASSNSRGNQPQHF.

V is TRBV27 and J is TRBJ2-7; D is possibly TRBD2 (6 bases). The germline CDR1 and CDR2 sequences are MNHEY and SMNVEV (reference sequence). The CDR3 length is 14 residues. The ends were cut back, 4 bases at V and 0 bases at J, with 10 bases in the middle. The CDR3 loop reads CASSYRGSSYEQYF. In nucleotides, the CDR3 is TGTGCCAGCAGTTATCGGGGGAGCTCCTACGAGCAGTACTTC.

The V call is TRBV6-5, the J call TRBJ1-1; the D gene is possibly TRBD1 (6 bases). V lost 1 base to trimming and J lost 11 bases, with 11 bases between them. There are 12 residues in the CDR3. Germline V CDR1 and CDR2: MNHEY, SVGAGI. The CDR3 DNA reads as TGTGCCAGCAGTTACTTTGAGGGGGAGGCTTTCTTT. It specifies CASSYFEGEAFF.

The chain couples TRBV2 to TRBJ2-3; 9 positions agree with TRBD2. From germline, CDR1 is SNHLY and CDR2 FYNNEI. With 3 bases clipped from V and 2 bases from J, the junction kept 3 bases outside the gene matches. The CDR3 length is 15 residues. CDR3 sequence reads: CASSDGGGVTDTQYF. The CDR3 DNA reads TGTGCCAGCAGTGACGGCGGGGGGGTCACAGATACGCAGTATTTT.

The V and J genes are TRBV6-1 and TRBJ2-7, with D perhaps TRBD1 (6 bases). This CDR3 has 14 residues. Germline V lookup: CDR1 MNHNS, CDR2 SASEGT. V gave up 6 bases and J gave up 3 bases, with 15 bases separating them. DNA of the CDR3: TGTGCCAGCAGGGGGGCCGAGGGAGTCTACGAGCAGTACTTC. Residues: CASRGAEGVYEQYF.

V gene TRBV5-1 combines with J gene TRBJ1-3; tentative D call: TRBD1 (5 bases). V lost 3 bases and J lost 0, with 7 bases in between. Germline lookup yields CDR1 SGHRS and CDR2 YFSETQ. The CDR3 is 14 residues long. The CDR3 is CASSSGGSGNTIYF. CDR3 coding DNA: TGCGCCAGCAGCTCCGGGGGCTCTGGAAACACCATATATTTT.

The chain carries TRBV11-3 and TRBJ2-2; a weak D match, TRBD2 (6 bases). V shed 3 bases and J shed 6 bases, with 8 bases lying between them. Looked up from germline, CDR1 is SGHNT and CDR2 is YENEEA. The CDR3 covers 13 residues. The CDR3 nucleotides are TGTGCCAGCAGCTTTTCGGGGGCCGGGGAGCTGTTTTTT. The encoded protein is CASSFSGAGELFF.

For the CDR3, the DNA is TGTGCCAGCATCGATACCCCATACCCCCTCACCGGGGAGCTGTTTTTT. Amino acid sequence: CASIDTPYPLTGELFF. The chain is built from TRBV28 and TRBJ2-2; no firm D call. Germline V gene sequence: CDR1 MDHEN, CDR2 SYDVKM. Between the trimmed V and J ends, which lost 7 bases and 4 bases, there was a span of 19 bases. This CDR3 is 16 amino acids long.

The genes are TRBV28 and TRBJ2-5; 9 bases fit TRBD1. Unmatched junction bases numbered 8, after V lost 5 bases and J lost 4 bases. Germline values: CDR1 MDHEN, CDR2 SYDVKM. The CDR3 extends over 15 amino acids. The CDR3 nucleotides are TGTGCCAGCAGTGCCATGACAGGGGGTGGAGAGACCCAGTACTTC. Its translation is CASSAMTGGGETQYF.

This clone was found a few times. This chain links TRBV7-2 with TRBJ1-1, with 7 bases aligning to TRBD1. CDR1 and CDR2 from the germline V gene are SGHTA and FQGNSA. The CDR3 extends over 16 amino acids. With V trimmed by 1 base and J by 1 base, 6 bases remained unmatched. As DNA, the CDR3 is TGTGCCAGCAGCTTAGGATGGGGACAGACGAACACTGAAGCTTTCTTT. It codes for CASSLGWGQTNTEAFF.

The chain links TRBV28 to TRBJ1-6; 7 nucleotides align to TRBD1. This CDR3 region has 15 residues. Germline lookup yields CDR1 MDHEN and CDR2 SYDVKM. V gave up 5 bases and J gave up 5 bases; unmatched junction bases: 6. This CDR3 is CASSPTGFNNSPLHF. Here the CDR3 DNA reads TGTGCCAGCAGTCCGACAGGGTTTAATAATTCACCCCTCCACTTT.

The genes are TRBV4-2 and TRBJ2-7, with D unclear. V dropped 4 bases and J dropped 6 bases, with 22 bases sitting between them. The CDR3 totals 16 residues. Germline CDR1 reads LGHNA; CDR2 reads YNFKEQ. The CDR3, as DNA: TGTGCCAGCAGCCCTGGATTCTTGGCGGAGTCTGGCGAGCAGTACTTC. Its translation is CASSPGFLAESGEQYF.

To note about this clone: Other DNA sequences in the same sample also yield this CDR3. The chain is built from TRBV30 and TRBJ2-7; D gene unclear. Trimming took 3 bases from V and 0 from J, leaving 3 bases between them. Germline V gene sequence: CDR1 GTSNPN, CDR2 SVGIG (reference sequence). The CDR3 has 11 amino acids. CDR3 sequence: CAWSGSYEQYF. CDR3 coding DNA: TGTGCCTGGAGCGGCTCCTACGAGCAGTACTTC.